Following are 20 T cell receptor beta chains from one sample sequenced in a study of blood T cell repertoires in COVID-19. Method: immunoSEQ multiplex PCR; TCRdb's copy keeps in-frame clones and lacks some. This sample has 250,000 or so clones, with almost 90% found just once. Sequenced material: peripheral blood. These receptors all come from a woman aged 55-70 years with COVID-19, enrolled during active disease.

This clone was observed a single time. CDR3 amino acids: CASSLGPGFGGYTF. The DNA for the CDR3 is TGTGCCAGCAGTTTAGGGCCAGGGTTTGGTGGCTACACCTTC. The rearrangement links TRBV28 to TRBJ1-2; D perhaps matches TRBD1 (5 bases). The CDR3 extends over 14 amino acids. V was pared by 2 bases and J by 7 bases, with 14 bases between. From germline, CDR1 is MDHEN and CDR2 SYDVKM.

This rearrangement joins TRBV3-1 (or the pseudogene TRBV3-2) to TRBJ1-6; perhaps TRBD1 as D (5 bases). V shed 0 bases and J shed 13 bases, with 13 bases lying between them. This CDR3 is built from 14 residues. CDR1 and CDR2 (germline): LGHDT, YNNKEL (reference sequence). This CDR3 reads CASSQEGWQGPLHF. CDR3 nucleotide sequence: TGTGCCAGCAGCCAAGAAGGATGGCAGGGCCCCCTCCACTTT.

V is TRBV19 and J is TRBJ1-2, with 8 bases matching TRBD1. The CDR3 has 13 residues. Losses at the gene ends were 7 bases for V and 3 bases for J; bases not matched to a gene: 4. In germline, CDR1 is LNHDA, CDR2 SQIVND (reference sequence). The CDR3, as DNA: TGTGCCAGTACCGTGACAGGGGACTATGGCTACACCTTC. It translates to CASTVTGDYGYTF.

The CDR3 protein is CASSVAGMENTEAFF. DNA of the CDR3: TGTGCCAGCAGCGTAGCGGGGATGGAGAACACTGAAGCTTTCTTT. The chain combines TRBV9 with TRBJ1-1, with D unclear. CDR1 and CDR2 (germline): SGDLS, YYNGEE. The V end was cut by 0 bases, the J end by 1 base, with 10 bases between. This CDR3 is built from 15 residues.

The CDR3 DNA reads TGTGCCAGCAGCTTAACGTTTGGGGTCGGGGCTGAAGCTTTCTTT. As protein: CASSLTFGVGAEAFF. J is TRBJ1-1 and V is TRBV7-3, with D unclear. Trimming stripped 0 bases from V and 6 bases from J, with 14 bases between. CDR3 length: 15 residues. CDR1 is SGHTA and CDR2 is FQGTGA in the germline V gene.

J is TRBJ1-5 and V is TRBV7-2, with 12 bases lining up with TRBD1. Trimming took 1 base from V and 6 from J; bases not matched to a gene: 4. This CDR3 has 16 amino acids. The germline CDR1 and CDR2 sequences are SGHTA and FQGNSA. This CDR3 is CASSLGLGQGAQPQHF. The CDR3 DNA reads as TGTGCCAGCAGCTTAGGCCTGGGACAGGGGGCTCAGCCCCAGCATTTT.

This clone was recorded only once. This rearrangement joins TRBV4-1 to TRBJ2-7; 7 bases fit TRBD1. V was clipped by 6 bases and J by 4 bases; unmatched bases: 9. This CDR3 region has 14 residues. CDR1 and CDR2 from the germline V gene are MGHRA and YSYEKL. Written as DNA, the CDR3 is TGCGCCAGCAGTAGACCGGGACAGAAATACGAGCAGTACTTC. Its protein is CASSRPGQKYEQYF.

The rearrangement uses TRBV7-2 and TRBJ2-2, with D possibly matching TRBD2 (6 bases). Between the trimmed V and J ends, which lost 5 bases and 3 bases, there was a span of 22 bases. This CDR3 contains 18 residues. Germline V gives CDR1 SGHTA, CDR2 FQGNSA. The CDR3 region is CASSLQDRTTHYTGELFF. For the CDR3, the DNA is TGTGCCAGCAGCCTGCAGGATAGGACTACCCATTACACCGGGGAGCTGTTTTTT.

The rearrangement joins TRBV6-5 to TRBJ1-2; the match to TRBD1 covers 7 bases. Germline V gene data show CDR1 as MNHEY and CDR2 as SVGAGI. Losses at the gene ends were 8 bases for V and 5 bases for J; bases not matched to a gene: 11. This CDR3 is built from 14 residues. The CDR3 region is CASGRTGRSYGYTF. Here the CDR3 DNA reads TGTGCCAGCGGGCGGACAGGCCGTTCGTATGGCTACACCTTC.

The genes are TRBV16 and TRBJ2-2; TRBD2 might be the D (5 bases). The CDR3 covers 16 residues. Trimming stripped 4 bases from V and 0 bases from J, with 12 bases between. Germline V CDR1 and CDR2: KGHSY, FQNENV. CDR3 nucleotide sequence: TGTGCCAGCAGCCCGGATCGGGGTGCGAACACCGGGGAGCTGTTTTTT. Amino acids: CASSPDRGANTGELFF.

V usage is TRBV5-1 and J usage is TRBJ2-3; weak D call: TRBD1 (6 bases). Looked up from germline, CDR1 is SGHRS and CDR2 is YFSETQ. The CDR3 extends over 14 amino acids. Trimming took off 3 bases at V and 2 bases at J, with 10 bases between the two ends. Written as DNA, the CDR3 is TGCGCCAGCAGCTCGGACAGCCCCACAGATACGCAGTATTTT. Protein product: CASSSDSPTDTQYF.

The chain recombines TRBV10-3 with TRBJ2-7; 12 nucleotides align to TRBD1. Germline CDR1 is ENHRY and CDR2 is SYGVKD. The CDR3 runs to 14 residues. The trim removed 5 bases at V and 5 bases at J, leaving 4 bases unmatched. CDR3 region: CAISTGTGGDEQYF. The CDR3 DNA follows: TGTGCCATCAGTACCGGGACAGGGGGCGACGAGCAGTACTTC.

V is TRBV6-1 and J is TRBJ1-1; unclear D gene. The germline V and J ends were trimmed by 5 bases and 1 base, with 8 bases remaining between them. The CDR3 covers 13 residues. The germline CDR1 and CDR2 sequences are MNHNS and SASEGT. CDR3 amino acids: CASSSGRNTEAFF. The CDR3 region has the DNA TGTGCCAGCAGTTCTGGCAGGAACACTGAAGCTTTCTTT.

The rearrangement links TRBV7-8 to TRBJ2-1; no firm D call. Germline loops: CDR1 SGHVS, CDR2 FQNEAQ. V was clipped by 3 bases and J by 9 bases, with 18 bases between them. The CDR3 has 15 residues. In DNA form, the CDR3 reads TGTGCCAGCAGCTTCGCTCTCTCGCGGTTCGGTGAGCAGTTCTTC. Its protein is CASSFALSRFGEQFF.

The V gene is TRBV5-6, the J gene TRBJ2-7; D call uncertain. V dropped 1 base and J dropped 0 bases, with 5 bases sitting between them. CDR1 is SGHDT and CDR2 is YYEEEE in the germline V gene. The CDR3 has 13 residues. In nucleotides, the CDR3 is TGTGCCAGCAGCTTGCCCTTCTCCTACGAGCAGTACTTC. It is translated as CASSLPFSYEQYF.

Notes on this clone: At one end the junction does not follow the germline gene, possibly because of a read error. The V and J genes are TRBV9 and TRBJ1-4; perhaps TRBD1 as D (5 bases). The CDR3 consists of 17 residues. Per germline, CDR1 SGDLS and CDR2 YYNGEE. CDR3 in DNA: TGTGCCGGCAGCGTAGACGGAGGGGTAACAACTAATGAAAAACTGTTTTTT. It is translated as CAGSVDGGVTTNEKLFF.

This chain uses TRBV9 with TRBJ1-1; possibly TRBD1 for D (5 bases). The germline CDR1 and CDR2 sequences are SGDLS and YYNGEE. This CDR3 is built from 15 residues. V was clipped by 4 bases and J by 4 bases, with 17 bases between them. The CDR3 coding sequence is TGTGCCAGCAGCCCAGACCTCAGGGCCGGCACTGAAGCTTTCTTT. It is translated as CASSPDLRAGTEAFF. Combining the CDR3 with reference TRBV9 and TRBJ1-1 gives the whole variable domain DSGVTQTPKHLITATGQRVTLRCSPRSGDLSVYWYQQSLDQGLQFLIQYYNGEERAKGNILERFSAQQFPDLHSELNLSSLELGDSALYFCASSPDLRAGTEAFFGQGTRLTVV.

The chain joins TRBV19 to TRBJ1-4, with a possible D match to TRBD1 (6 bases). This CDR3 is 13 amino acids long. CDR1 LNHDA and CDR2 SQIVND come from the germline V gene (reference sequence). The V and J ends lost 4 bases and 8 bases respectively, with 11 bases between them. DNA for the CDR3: TGTGCCAGTAGTAGACAGGCAGAAGAAAAACTGTTTTTT. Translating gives CASSRQAEEKLFF.

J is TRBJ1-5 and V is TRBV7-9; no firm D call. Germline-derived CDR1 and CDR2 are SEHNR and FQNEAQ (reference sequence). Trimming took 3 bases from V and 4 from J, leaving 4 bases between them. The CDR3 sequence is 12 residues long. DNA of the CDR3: TGTGCCAGCAGCTTCCGGAATCAGCCCCAGCATTTT. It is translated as CASSFRNQPQHF.

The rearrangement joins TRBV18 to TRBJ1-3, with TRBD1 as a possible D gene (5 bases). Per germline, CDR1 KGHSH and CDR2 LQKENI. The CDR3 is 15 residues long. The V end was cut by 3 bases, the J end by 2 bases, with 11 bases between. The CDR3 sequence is CASSPPGGAGNTIYF. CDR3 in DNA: TGTGCCAGCTCACCTCCCGGGGGTGCTGGAAACACCATATATTTT. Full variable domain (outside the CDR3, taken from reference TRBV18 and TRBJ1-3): NAGVMQNPRHLVRRRGQEARLRCSPMKGHSHVYWYRQLPEEGLKFMVYLQKENIIDESGMPKERFSAEFPKEGPSILRIQQVVRGDSAAYFCASSPPGGAGNTIYFGEGSWLTVV.